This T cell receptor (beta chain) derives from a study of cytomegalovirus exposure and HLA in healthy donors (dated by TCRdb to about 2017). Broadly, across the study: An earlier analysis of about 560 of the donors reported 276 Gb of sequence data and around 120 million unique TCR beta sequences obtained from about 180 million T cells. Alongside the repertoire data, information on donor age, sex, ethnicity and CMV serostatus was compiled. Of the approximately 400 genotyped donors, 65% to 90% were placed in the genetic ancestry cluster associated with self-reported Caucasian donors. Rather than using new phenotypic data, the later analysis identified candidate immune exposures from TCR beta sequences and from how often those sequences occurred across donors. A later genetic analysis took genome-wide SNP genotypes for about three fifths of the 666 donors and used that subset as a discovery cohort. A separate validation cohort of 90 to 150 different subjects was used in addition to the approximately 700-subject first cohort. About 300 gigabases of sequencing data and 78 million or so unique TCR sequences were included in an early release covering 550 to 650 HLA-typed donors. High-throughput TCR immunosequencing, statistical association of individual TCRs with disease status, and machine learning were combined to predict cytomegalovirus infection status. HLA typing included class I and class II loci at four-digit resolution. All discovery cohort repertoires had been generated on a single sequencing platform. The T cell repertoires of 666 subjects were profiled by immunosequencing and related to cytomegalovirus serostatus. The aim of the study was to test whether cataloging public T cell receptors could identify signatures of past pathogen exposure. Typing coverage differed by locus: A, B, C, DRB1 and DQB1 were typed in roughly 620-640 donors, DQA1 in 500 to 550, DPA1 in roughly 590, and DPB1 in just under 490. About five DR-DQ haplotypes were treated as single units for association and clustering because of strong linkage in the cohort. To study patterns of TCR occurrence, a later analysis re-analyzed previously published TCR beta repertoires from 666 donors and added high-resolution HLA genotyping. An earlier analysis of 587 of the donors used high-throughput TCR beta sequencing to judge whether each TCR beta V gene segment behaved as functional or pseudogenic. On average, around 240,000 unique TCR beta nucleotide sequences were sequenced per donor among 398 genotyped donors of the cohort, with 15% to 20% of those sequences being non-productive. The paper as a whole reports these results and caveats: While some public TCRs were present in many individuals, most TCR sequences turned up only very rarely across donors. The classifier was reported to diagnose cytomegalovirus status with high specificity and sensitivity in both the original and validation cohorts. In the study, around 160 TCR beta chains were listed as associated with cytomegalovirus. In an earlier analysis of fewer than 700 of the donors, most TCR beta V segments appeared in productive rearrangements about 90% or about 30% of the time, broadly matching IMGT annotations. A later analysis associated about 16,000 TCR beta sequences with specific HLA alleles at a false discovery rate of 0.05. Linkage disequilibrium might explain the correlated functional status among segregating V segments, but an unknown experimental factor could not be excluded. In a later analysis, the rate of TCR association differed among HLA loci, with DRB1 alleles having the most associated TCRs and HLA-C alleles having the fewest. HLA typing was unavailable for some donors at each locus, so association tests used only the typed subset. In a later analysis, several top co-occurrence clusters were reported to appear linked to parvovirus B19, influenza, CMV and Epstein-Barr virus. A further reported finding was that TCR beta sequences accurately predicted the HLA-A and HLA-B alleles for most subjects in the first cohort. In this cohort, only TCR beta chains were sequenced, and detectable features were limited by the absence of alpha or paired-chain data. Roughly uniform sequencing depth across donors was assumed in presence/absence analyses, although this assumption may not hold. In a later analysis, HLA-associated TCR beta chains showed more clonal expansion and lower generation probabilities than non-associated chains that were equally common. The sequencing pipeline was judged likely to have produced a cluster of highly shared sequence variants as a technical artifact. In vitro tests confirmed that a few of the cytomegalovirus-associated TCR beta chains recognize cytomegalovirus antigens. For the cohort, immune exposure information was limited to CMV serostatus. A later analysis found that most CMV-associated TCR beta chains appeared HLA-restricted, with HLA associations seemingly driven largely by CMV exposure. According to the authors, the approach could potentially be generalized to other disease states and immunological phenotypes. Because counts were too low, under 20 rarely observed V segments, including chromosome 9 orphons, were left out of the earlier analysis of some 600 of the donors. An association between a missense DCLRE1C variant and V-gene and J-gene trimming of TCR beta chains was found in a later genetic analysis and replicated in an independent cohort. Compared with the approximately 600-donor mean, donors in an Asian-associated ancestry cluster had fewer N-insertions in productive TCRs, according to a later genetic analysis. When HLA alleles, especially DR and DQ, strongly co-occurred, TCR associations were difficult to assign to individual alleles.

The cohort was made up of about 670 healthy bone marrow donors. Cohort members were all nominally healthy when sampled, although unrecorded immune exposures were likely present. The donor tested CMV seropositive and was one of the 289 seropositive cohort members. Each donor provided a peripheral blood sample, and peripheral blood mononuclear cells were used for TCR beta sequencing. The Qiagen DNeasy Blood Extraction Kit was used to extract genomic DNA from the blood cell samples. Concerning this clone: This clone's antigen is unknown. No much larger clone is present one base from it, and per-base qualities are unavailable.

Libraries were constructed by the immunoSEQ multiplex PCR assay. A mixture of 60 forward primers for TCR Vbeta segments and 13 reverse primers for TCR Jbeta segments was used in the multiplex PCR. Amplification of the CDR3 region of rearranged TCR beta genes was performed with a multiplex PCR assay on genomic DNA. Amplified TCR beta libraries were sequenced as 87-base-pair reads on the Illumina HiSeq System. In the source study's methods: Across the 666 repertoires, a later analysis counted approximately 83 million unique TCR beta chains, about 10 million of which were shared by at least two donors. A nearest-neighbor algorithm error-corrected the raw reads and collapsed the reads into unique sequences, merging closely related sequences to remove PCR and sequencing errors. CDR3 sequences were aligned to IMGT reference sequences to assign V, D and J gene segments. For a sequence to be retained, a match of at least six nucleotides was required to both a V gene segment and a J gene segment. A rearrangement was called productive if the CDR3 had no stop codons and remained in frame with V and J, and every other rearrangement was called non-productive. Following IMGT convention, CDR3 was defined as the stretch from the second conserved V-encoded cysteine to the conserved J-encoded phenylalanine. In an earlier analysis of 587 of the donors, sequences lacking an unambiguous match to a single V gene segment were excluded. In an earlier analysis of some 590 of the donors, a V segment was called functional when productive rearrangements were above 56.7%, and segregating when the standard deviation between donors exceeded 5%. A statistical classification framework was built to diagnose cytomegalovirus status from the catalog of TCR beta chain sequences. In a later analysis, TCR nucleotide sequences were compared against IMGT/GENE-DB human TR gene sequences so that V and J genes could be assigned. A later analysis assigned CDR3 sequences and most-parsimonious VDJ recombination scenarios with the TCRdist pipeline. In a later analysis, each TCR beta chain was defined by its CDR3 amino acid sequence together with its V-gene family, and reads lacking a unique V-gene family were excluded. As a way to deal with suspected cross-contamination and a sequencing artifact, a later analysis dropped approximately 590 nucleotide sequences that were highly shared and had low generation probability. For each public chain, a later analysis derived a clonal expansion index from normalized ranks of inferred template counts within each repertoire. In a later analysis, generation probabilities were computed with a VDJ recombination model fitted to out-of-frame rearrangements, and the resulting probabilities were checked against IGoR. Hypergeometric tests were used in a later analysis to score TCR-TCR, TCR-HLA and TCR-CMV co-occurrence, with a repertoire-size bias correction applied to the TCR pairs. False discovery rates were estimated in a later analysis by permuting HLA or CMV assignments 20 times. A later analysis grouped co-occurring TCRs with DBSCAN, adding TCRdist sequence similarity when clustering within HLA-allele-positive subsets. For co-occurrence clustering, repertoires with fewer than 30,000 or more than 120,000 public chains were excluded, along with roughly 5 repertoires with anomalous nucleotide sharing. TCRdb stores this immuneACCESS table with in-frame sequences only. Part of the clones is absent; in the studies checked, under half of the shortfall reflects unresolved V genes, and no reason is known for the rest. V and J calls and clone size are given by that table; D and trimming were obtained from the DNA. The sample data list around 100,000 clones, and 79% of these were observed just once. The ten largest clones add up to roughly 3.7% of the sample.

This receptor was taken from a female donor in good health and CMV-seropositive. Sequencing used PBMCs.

The bases read TGTGCCAGCAGCTTGCCAGGGACAGGGGTTTACGAGCAGTACTTC. Its protein product is CASSLPGTGVYEQYF. Recombination connected TRBV5-5 to TRBJ2-7; 10 middle bases align to TRBD1. From V the trimming removes 1 base and from J it removes 4 bases, while the gene matches leave 5 bases of the junction unaccounted for. The CDR3 spans 15 residues, from the cysteine through the phenylalanine. Just the 45-base CDR3 DNA is kept, in frame starting at base 1. According to the germline V gene (reference sequence), CDR1 reads SGHKS and CDR2 reads YYEKEE.